This T cell receptor (beta chain) was sequenced for a study of OX40 agonist ivuxolimab in advanced cancers. Study-wide points: Expanded clones belonging to CD8+ T cells outnumbered, on average, those of CD4+. Within 6 weeks, CD4+ and CD8+ blood T cells expanded clonally at 0.1 to 3.0 mg/kg. At 0.1-3.0 mg/kg, partial responders had clonal expansion among the lowest observed.

TCRdb's copy holds only in-frame clones and misses some; the assay was immunoSEQ multiplex PCR. The sample carries about 69,000 clones, about 90% recorded once. Blood was sampled at baseline, cycle 4 day 1, and cycle 7 day 1. Looked up from germline, CDR1 is WSHSY and CDR2 is SAAADI. The V segment lost 8 bases and the J segment 5 bases; nucleotides outside the gene matches: 11. The CDR3 runs 14 residues. To note about this clone: Its target is not known.

V gene TRBV10-2 combines with J gene TRBJ2-7; the match to TRBD2 covers 8 bases. Material: CD4+ or CD8+ T cells sorted from blood, obtained in a trial of the OX40 agonist ivuxolimab. This receptor was obtained from an adult with an advanced solid tumor such as melanoma, head and neck, liver or kidney cancer. The CDR3 nucleotides are TGCGCCAGCTCCGGACCAGCGGGAGTCCACGAGCAGTACTTC. Translating it yields CASSGPAGVHEQYF.